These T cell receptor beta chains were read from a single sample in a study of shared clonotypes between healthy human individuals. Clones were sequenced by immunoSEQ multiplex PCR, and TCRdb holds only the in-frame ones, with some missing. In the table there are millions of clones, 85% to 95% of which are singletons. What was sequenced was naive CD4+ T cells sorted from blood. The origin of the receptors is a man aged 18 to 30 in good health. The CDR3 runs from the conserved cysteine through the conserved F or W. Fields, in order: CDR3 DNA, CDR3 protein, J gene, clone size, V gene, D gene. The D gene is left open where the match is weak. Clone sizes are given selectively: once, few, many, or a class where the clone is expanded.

TGCAGTGCCCTATTTATAAACGGCTACACCTTC,CSALFINGYTF,TRBJ1-2,-,TRBV20-1,-
TGTGCCAGCAGCTTAGAAGGAGGGTTCGCTGAAGCTTTCTTT,CASSLEGGFAEAFF,TRBJ1-1,-,TRBV7-9,-
TGTGCCAGCTCACCATTGAACACTGAAGCTTTCTTT,CASSPLNTEAFF,TRBJ1-1,once,TRBV18,-
TGTGCCAGCACGGGACAGGGTATAGGTCAGCCCCAGCATTTT,CASTGQGIGQPQHF,TRBJ1-5,-,TRBV2,TRBD1
TGTGCCAGCAGCTTAGTGGGCACTCGGGGAGAGACCCAGTACTTC,CASSLVGTRGETQYF,TRBJ2-5,-,TRBV11-2,-
TGCGCCAGCAGCTTGGAGGCGGGGAGCTCCTACGAGCAGTACTTC,CASSLEAGSSYEQYF,TRBJ2-7,-,TRBV5-1,-
TGTGTCCTCCTGGGGAGCTCCTACGAGCAGTACTTC,CVLLGSSYEQYF,TRBJ2-7,-,TRBV7-2,-
TGTGCCAGCATGAGGCAGGGCGGTCGGAACACTGAAGCTTTCTTT,CASMRQGGRNTEAFF,TRBJ1-1,-,TRBV28,-
TGCGCCAGCAGCCAAATTGTACAGGGCCCCTATGGCTACACCTTC,CASSQIVQGPYGYTF,TRBJ1-2,-,TRBV4-3,-
TGTGCCATCAGTGAGTCTCGGGGCGCTTACGAGCAGTACTTC,CAISESRGAYEQYF,TRBJ2-7,once,TRBV10-3,-
TGTGCCATCAGCGGGCCAGCGATCTCTGGAAACACCATATATTTT,CAISGPAISGNTIYF,TRBJ1-3,-,TRBV10-3,-
TGTGCCAGCAGCTCCCTCAGGCAGACCAATCAGCCCCAGCATTTT,CASSSLRQTNQPQHF,TRBJ1-5,-,TRBV28,-
TGTGCCTGGACTCCGGGCTCTATCACAGATACGCAGTATTTT,CAWTPGSITDTQYF,TRBJ2-3,-,TRBV30,-
TGTGCCTGGAGTACCGCCAAGACAGGGCACCCTGAAAAACTGTTTTTT,CAWSTAKTGHPEKLFF,TRBJ1-4,-,TRBV30,TRBD1
TGCAGCGTTGTGGTACAGATGAACACTGAAGCTTTCTTT,CSVVVQMNTEAFF,TRBJ1-1,-,TRBV29-1,-
TGCGCCAGCAGCTTGGGACAGGAGGTTTTATCCAGGGGCTACACCTTC,CASSLGQEVLSRGYTF,TRBJ1-2,-,TRBV5-1,-
TGTGCCAGCAGTTCTCCCGGAACCCCATCCTACGAGCAGTACTTC,CASSSPGTPSYEQYF,TRBJ2-7,-,TRBV6-5,-
TGTGCCAGCAGTGACGGTGGGGCGCTCACCGGGGAGCTGTTTTTT,CASSDGGALTGELFF,TRBJ2-2,-,TRBV6-4,-
TGCGCCAGCAGCCCAGGATGGGGCCAAGCTAACTATGGCTACACCTTC,CASSPGWGQANYGYTF,TRBJ1-2,-,TRBV5-1,-
TGTGCCAGCAGTTACTCTTTGACAGGAGAAGCTTTCTTT,CASSYSLTGEAFF,TRBJ1-1,-,TRBV6-5,-
TGTGCCAGTAGTATCGGCAGGATCCTTTCACCCCTCCACTTT,CASSIGRILSPLHF,TRBJ1-6,-,TRBV19,-
TGTGCCAGCAGACATGACGGACAGCCTTTCTATGGCTACACCTTC,CASRHDGQPFYGYTF,TRBJ1-2,-,TRBV7-2,-
TGTGCCACTGAAGGGGGGGGAGAGACCCAGTACTTC,CATEGGGETQYF,TRBJ2-5,-,TRBV28,-
TGTGCCAGCAGTTCCATCCGGGACAGGGGCACCTACGAGCAGTACTTC,CASSSIRDRGTYEQYF,TRBJ2-7,once,TRBV6-5,TRBD1
TGCGCCAGCAGCTTGGATGGAGGGGCCTCCTACGAGCAGTACTTC,CASSLDGGASYEQYF,TRBJ2-7,-,TRBV5-1,-
TGTGCCAGCTCGGCAGGGTTGGACCACAATGAGCAGTTCTTC,CASSAGLDHNEQFF,TRBJ2-1,-,TRBV25-1,-
TGCGCCAGCAGCGCCTTTGTTCAAGAGACCCAGTACTTC,CASSAFVQETQYF,TRBJ2-5,-,TRBV5-1,-
TGTGCCAGCAGCTATACTGAGGGACTGAGTAATTCACCCCTCCACTTT,CASSYTEGLSNSPLHF,TRBJ1-6,-,TRBV7-2,-
TGCGCCAGCAGCCAAGTCGGGACAGGGGATGCCTACGAGCAGTACTTC,CASSQVGTGDAYEQYF,TRBJ2-7,-,TRBV4-1,TRBD1
TGTGCCTGGAGTACGACAGGGGGTACAACTGAAGCTTTCTTT,CAWSTTGGTTEAFF,TRBJ1-1,-,TRBV30,TRBD1
TGTGCCAGCAGCGGCGGGGTACACACAGATACGCAGTATTTT,CASSGGVHTDTQYF,TRBJ2-3,-,TRBV9,-
TGTGCCAGCAGCTTAGGGCTAGCGGGAGTCAAATCCTACGAGCAGTACTTC,CASSLGLAGVKSYEQYF,TRBJ2-7,-,TRBV7-2,TRBD2
TGTGCCAGCAGTTTAAGGACAGGGACGAACAATGAGCAGTTCTTC,CASSLRTGTNNEQFF,TRBJ2-1,-,TRBV27,TRBD1
TGTGCCAGCAGCTTAGTCGGGACAGCAGGCTACGAGCAGTACTTC,CASSLVGTAGYEQYF,TRBJ2-7,-,TRBV7-2,TRBD1
TGTGCCAGCAGCTCGGGACTCAGCACAGATACGCAGTATTTT,CASSSGLSTDTQYF,TRBJ2-3,-,TRBV7-2,-
TGTGCCAGCAGTAGGAACACCGGGGAGCTGTTTTTT,CASSRNTGELFF,TRBJ2-2,few,TRBV6-5,-
TGTGCCAGCTCACCAACACCGACTAGCGATTTGTTCACCTTC,CASSPTPTSDLFTF,TRBJ1-2,-,TRBV18,-
TGCAGCGCACGCCAATACCAAGAGACCCAGTACTTC,CSARQYQETQYF,TRBJ2-5,-,TRBV29-1,-
TGCGCCAGCAGATCGGACAGGAACACTGAAGCTTTCTTT,CASRSDRNTEAFF,TRBJ1-1,-,TRBV10-1,-
TGCGCCAGCAGCACGGGACAGGGAACTGAAGCTTTCTTT,CASSTGQGTEAFF,TRBJ1-1,-,TRBV5-1,TRBD1